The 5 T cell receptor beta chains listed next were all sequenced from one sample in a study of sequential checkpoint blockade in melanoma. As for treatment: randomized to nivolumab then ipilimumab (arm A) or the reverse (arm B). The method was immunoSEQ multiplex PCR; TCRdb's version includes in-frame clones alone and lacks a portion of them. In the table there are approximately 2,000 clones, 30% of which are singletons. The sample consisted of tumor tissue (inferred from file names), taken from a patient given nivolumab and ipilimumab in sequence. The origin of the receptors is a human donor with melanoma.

The CDR3 DNA follows: TGTGCCAGCAGAAAAAGACAGGGCGGCAATCAGCCCCAGCATTTT. Protein product: CASRKRQGGNQPQHF. This sequence joins TRBV28 and TRBJ1-5, with 7 bases identical to TRBD1. This CDR3 is built from 15 residues. Trimming took 6 bases from V and 2 from J; bases not matched to a gene: 7. Per germline, CDR1 MDHEN and CDR2 SYDVKM.

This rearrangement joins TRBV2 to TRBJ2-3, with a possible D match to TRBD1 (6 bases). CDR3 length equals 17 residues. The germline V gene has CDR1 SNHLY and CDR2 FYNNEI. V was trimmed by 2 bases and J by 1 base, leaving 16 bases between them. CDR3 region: CASSETRRGTRTDTQYF. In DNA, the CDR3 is TGTGCCAGCAGTGAAACTCGCAGGGGAACTCGCACAGATACGCAGTATTTT.

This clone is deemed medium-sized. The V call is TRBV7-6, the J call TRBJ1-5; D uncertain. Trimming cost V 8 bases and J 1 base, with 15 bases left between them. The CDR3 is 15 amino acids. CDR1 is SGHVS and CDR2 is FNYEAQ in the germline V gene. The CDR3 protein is CASSLYEGSNQPQHF. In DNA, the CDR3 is TGTGCCAGCTCACTGTATGAGGGAAGCAATCAGCCCCAGCATTTT.

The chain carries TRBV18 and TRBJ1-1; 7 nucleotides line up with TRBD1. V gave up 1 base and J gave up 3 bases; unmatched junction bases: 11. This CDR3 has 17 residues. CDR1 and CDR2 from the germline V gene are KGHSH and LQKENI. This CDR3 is CASSPLSGFRGDTEAFF. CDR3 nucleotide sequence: TGTGCCAGCTCACCACTTTCCGGGTTCAGGGGGGACACTGAAGCTTTCTTT.

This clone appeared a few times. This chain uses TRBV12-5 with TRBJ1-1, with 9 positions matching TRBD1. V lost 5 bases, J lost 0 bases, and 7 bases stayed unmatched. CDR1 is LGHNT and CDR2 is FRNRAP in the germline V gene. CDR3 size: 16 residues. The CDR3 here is CASGPGTGRLNTEAFF. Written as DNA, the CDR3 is TGTGCTAGTGGTCCGGGGACAGGGCGGTTGAACACTGAAGCTTTCTTT. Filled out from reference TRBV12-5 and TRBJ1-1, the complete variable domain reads DARVTQTPRHKVTEMGQEVTMRCQPILGHNTVFWYRQTMMQGLELLAYFRNRAPLDDSGMPKDRFSAEMPDATLATLKIQPSEPRDSAVYFCASGPGTGRLNTEAFFGQGTRLTVV.